This T cell receptor beta chain was captured by sequencing in a study of response to subunit inactivated influenza vaccine listed by TCRdb under 2018. With respect to the entire study: Deep quantitative T cell receptor repertoire profiling was used in the study to track responses to a trivalent subunit inactivated influenza vaccine. Results the study describes overall, beyond this receptor: The authors suggested that each seasonal influenza vaccination may recruit only a limited number of new T cells.

Cut back by 8 bases and 1 base, the V and J ends lie 11 bases apart. Including the terminal cysteine and phenylalanine, the CDR3 comprises 14 residues. Only the CDR3 portion is preserved as DNA: 42 bases, with reading frame beginning at the first base. CDR1 SNHLY and CDR2 FYNNEI were looked up in the germline V gene. The library was prepared using RT-PCR. Sequencing took place on an Illumina HiSeq 2500. Through fastp at Q25 and MiXCR, TCRdb rebuilt clones from the public reads, retaining in-frame beta chains. Under each unique CDR3 protein, matching rows form one entry showing the most common genes and DNA. Present in this sample are 500,000 to 600,000 distinct CDR3 sequences, approximately 15% of which were seen just once. Less than 4% of the sample is held by the ten biggest clonotypes. This clonotype was detected a few times. This receptor's antigen is unknown. One base away there is no much larger clone; base qualities are not given.

The V and J genes are TRBV2 and TRBJ2-2, with the D gene not clear enough to name. The sample here was CD4+ T cells sorted from PBMCs, taken less than 30 months after vaccination. This TCR came from a man aged 50-75 years who received an inactivated influenza vaccine. Donor details come from another sample of the same person, matched by shared clones. The CDR3 sequence is CASGPRRNTGELFF. The nucleotide sequence is TGTGCCAGCGGCCCTAGGAGGAACACCGGGGAGCTGTTTTTT.